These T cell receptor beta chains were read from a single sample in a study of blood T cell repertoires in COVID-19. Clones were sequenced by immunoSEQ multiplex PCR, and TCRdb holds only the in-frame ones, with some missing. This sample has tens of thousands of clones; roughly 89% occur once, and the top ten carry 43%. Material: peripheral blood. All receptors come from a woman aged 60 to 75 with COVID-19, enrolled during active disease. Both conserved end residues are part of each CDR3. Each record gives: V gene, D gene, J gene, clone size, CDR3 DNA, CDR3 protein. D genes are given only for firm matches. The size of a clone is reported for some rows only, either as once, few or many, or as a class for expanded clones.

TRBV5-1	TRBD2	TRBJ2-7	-	TGCGCCAGCAGCTTGACCTTAGCGGGAGACCGAGGGGAGCAGTACTTC	CASSLTLAGDRGEQYF
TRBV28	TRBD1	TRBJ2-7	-	TGTGCCAGCAGTCCAGGGGGAGCCGGTAGCTCCTACGAGCAGTACTTC	CASSPGGAGSSYEQYF
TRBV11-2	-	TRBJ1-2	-	TGTGCCAGCAGCTTCCAGGGCTCGGAGGGCTACACCTTC	CASSFQGSEGYTF
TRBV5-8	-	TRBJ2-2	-	TGTGCCAGCAGCTTGGAGACTAACTGGGACACCGGGGAGCTGTTTTTT	CASSLETNWDTGELFF
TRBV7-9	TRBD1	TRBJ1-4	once	TGTGCCAGCAGCTTAGGAGATGGGACAGGTCGTAATGAAAAACTGTTTTTT	CASSLGDGTGRNEKLFF
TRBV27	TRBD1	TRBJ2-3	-	TGTGCCAGCAGTCCCCTCGACAGGGGAGGCACAGATACGCAGTATTTT	CASSPLDRGGTDTQYF
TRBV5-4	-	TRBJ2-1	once	TGTGCCAGCAGCGCCCGACTAGGAGGTTACAATGAGCAGTTCTTC	CASSARLGGYNEQFF
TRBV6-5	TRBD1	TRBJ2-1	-	TGTGCCAGCAGCGGACAGGGCAATGAGCAGTTCTTC	CASSGQGNEQFF
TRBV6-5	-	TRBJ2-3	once	TGTGCCAGCAGTTATTTCGGAGGGTGGGAGACAGATACGCAGTATTTT	CASSYFGGWETDTQYF
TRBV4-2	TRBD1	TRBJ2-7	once	TGTGCCAGCAGATACACCGGGACAGGGGCCTACGAGCAGTACTTC	CASRYTGTGAYEQYF
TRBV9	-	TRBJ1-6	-	TGTGCCAGCAGCCCCGACTTTTATAATTCACCCCTCCACTTT	CASSPDFYNSPLHF
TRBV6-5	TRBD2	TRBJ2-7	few	TGTGCCAGCAGTTACTCGTCGGCGGGGGGAATCGGGGAGCAGTACTTC	CASSYSSAGGIGEQYF
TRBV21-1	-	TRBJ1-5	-	TGTGCCAGGGCCATTTGGGAGCCTCAGCCCCAGCATTTT	CARAIWEPQPQHF
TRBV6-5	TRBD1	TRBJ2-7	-	TGTGCCAGCAGTTACTCGGGGACAGGGGGCGATGAGCAGTACTTC	CASSYSGTGGDEQYF
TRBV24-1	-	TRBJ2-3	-	TGTGCCACCAGTGATTTTTACTCTGATACGCAGTATTTT	CATSDFYSDTQYF
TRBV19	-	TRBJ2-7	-	TGTGCCAGTAGAGACGGCGCAGGGGCCTACGAGCAGTACTTC	CASRDGAGAYEQYF
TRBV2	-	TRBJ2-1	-	TGTGCCAGGTCGGGACTCATTCACAATGAGCAGTTCTTC	CARSGLIHNEQFF
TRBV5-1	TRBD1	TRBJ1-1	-	TGCGCCAGCAGCTCCGGACAGGGGGTCGGTAACACTGAAGCTTTCTTT	CASSSGQGVGNTEAFF
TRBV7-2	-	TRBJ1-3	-	TGTGCCAGCAGCTCCCCTTTAGGAAACACCATATATTTT	CASSSPLGNTIYF
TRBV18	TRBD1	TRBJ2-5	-	TGTGCCAGCTCGACAGGGGCTTTAGAAGAGACCCAGTACTTC	CASSTGALEETQYF